The present entry profiles one TCR beta chain with its context. The antigen remains undetermined. Measured with immunoSEQ multiplex PCR; TCRdb has only the in-frame clones, and not every one. The table lists roughly 150,000 clones, 85% to 95% of them singletons. Trimming removed 4 bases from V and 5 bases from J, with 14 bases in between. Per the germline V gene, CDR1 is MNHNS and CDR2 is SASEGT. The CDR3 loop spans 14 amino acids. The sample comes from a study of OX40 agonist ivuxolimab in advanced cancers. Findings and caveats of the study: Doses of 0.1 to 3.0 mg/kg were accompanied by clonal expansion of CD4+ and CD8+ blood T cells by week 6.

The sequence derives from an adult with an advanced solid tumor such as melanoma, head and neck, liver or kidney cancer. The sequences come from CD4+ or CD8+ T cells sorted from blood, collected in a trial of the OX40 agonist ivuxolimab. This chain links TRBV6-1 with TRBJ2-5, with D perhaps assigned TRBD1 or TRBD2 (6 bases each). CDR3 bases: TGTGCCAGCAGTGTAGGGGGGTTAGGGGAGACCCAGTACTTC. This sequence encodes CASSVGGLGETQYF.